A selection of T cell receptor beta chains follows, all from one sample in a study of early T cells in non-severe SARS-CoV-2 infection. Each CDR3 protein gets one entry after TCRdb re-called the 5' RACE reads with MiXCR. The sample includes roughly 120,000 distinct CDR3 sequences, 14% to 15% of them seen just once. Material: whole blood. These receptors came from an adult who was a healthcare worker with PCR-confirmed SARS-CoV-2 infection or an uninfected control (not recorded which). Both conserved end residues are part of each CDR3. The D gene is left open where the match is weak. The size of a clone is reported for some rows only, either as once, few or many, or as a class for expanded clones.

d_call: TRBD2; clone_size: few; j_call: TRBJ2-7; v_call: TRBV7-9; cdr3_aa: CASSLARAGVSSYEQYF; cdr3_nt: TGTGCCAGCAGCTTAGCGCGAGCGGGGGTTAGCTCCTACGAGCAGTACTTC
d_call: NA; clone_size: few; j_call: TRBJ1-6; v_call: TRBV18; cdr3_aa: CASSPQHRNNSPLHF; cdr3_nt: TGTGCCAGCTCACCACAACACAGGAATAATTCACCCCTCCACTTT
d_call: TRBD1; clone_size: few; j_call: TRBJ2-2; v_call: TRBV12-3/TRBV12-4; cdr3_aa: CASSLARTGATGELFF; cdr3_nt: TGTGCCAGCAGTTTAGCTAGGACAGGGGCCACCGGGGAGCTGTTTTTT
d_call: NA; clone_size: few; j_call: TRBJ1-2; v_call: TRBV29-1; cdr3_aa: CSVEQNGGYTF; cdr3_nt: TGCAGCGTTGAACAGAACGGTGGCTACACCTTC
d_call: NA; clone_size: many; j_call: TRBJ2-5; v_call: TRBV9; cdr3_aa: CASSVGLNHYQETQYF; cdr3_nt: TGTGCCAGCAGCGTAGGGCTGAACCATTACCAAGAGACCCAGTACTTC
d_call: NA; clone_size: many; j_call: TRBJ2-5; v_call: TRBV7-3; cdr3_aa: CASSLTYQETQYF; cdr3_nt: TGTGCCAGCAGCCTGACATACCAAGAGACCCAGTACTTC
d_call: TRBD2; clone_size: once; j_call: TRBJ2-7; v_call: TRBV3-1; cdr3_aa: CASSSLAGDNEQYF; cdr3_nt: TGTGCCAGCAGCTCCCTAGCGGGGGACAACGAGCAGTACTTC
d_call: NA; clone_size: few; j_call: TRBJ2-5; v_call: TRBV29-1; cdr3_aa: CSVVDRAKEAQYF; cdr3_nt: TGCAGCGTTGTGGACCGGGCCAAGGAGGCCCAGTACTTC
d_call: NA; clone_size: NA; j_call: TRBJ2-1; v_call: TRBV18; cdr3_aa: CASSPPLASGAGDNEQFF; cdr3_nt: TGTGCCAGCTCACCACCTCTCGCTTCGGGGGCCGGGGACAATGAGCAGTTCTTC
d_call: TRBD1; clone_size: few; j_call: TRBJ1-5; v_call: TRBV2; cdr3_aa: CASSGDRGDQPQHF; cdr3_nt: TGTGCCAGCAGCGGGGACAGGGGGGATCAGCCCCAGCATTTT
d_call: TRBD1; clone_size: few; j_call: TRBJ1-4; v_call: TRBV18; cdr3_aa: CASSPPNGGGVEKLFF; cdr3_nt: TGTGCCAGCTCACCACCCAACGGAGGGGGCGTTGAAAAACTGTTTTTT
d_call: NA; clone_size: NA; j_call: TRBJ2-1; v_call: TRBV5-1; cdr3_aa: CASSLASVGGDEQFF; cdr3_nt: TGCGCCAGCAGCTTGGCCAGTGTAGGTGGTGATGAGCAGTTCTTC
d_call: NA; clone_size: NA; j_call: TRBJ2-1; v_call: TRBV12-3/TRBV12-4; cdr3_aa: CASSPPGVVRFF; cdr3_nt: TGTGCCAGCAGTCCGCCCGGTGTCGTGAGGTTCTTC
d_call: TRBD2; clone_size: many; j_call: TRBJ2-1; v_call: TRBV18; cdr3_aa: CASSPRGANNEQFF; cdr3_nt: TGTGCCAGCTCACCGCGGGGGGCCAACAATGAGCAGTTCTTC
d_call: NA; clone_size: NA; j_call: TRBJ1-4; v_call: TRBV2; cdr3_aa: CASSEGGLRSELFF; cdr3_nt: TGTGCCAGCAGTGAAGGAGGCTTACGCTCGGAACTGTTTTTT
d_call: NA; clone_size: NA; j_call: TRBJ2-2; v_call: TRBV11-2; cdr3_aa: CASSAGSVYTGELFF; cdr3_nt: TGTGCCAGCAGCGCCGGGTCCGTGTACACCGGGGAGCTGTTTTTT
d_call: NA; clone_size: few; j_call: TRBJ1-4; v_call: TRBV5-1; cdr3_aa: CASSNRDSNEKLFF; cdr3_nt: TGCGCCAGCAGCAACCGGGACTCCAATGAAAAACTGTTTTTT
d_call: NA; clone_size: many; j_call: TRBJ1-1; v_call: TRBV20-1; cdr3_aa: CSARDFTFF; cdr3_nt: TGCAGTGCTAGAGATTTTACTTTCTTT
d_call: NA; clone_size: few; j_call: TRBJ1-2; v_call: TRBV19; cdr3_aa: CASRRGVSYTF; cdr3_nt: TGTGCCAGTAGGCGAGGGGTCAGCTACACCTTC
d_call: NA; clone_size: few; j_call: TRBJ1-2; v_call: TRBV6-6; cdr3_aa: CASWGDGYTF; cdr3_nt: TGTGCCAGCTGGGGGGATGGCTACACCTTC
d_call: NA; clone_size: NA; j_call: TRBJ1-1; v_call: TRBV29-1; cdr3_aa: CSIWRQDMNTEAFF; cdr3_nt: TGCAGCATCTGGAGACAGGACATGAACACTGAAGCTTTCTTT
d_call: TRBD1; clone_size: many; j_call: TRBJ2-7; v_call: TRBV14; cdr3_aa: CASREGGAGYEQYF; cdr3_nt: TGTGCCAGCAGGGAAGGGGGCGCGGGCTACGAGCAGTACTTC
d_call: NA; clone_size: few; j_call: TRBJ1-2; v_call: TRBV3-1; cdr3_aa: CASSQARGYTF; cdr3_nt: TGTGCCAGCAGCCAAGCCAGGGGCTACACCTTC
d_call: NA; clone_size: NA; j_call: TRBJ1-6; v_call: TRBV7-9; cdr3_aa: CASSRDPGTPLHF; cdr3_nt: TGTGCCAGCAGCCGCGACCCGGGGACACCCCTCCACTTT
d_call: NA; clone_size: NA; j_call: TRBJ1-6; v_call: TRBV11-3; cdr3_aa: CASSLVKDSPLHF; cdr3_nt: TGTGCCAGCAGCTTAGTGAAAGATTCACCCCTCCACTTT
d_call: TRBD1; clone_size: few; j_call: TRBJ2-4; v_call: TRBV29-1; cdr3_aa: CSVVGQGELAKNIQYF; cdr3_nt: TGCAGCGTTGTGGGACAGGGGGAGCTAGCCAAAAACATTCAGTACTTC
d_call: NA; clone_size: few; j_call: TRBJ1-1; v_call: TRBV29-1; cdr3_aa: CSVEGQGDRTFF; cdr3_nt: TGCAGCGTTGAAGGGCAGGGCGACAGGACTTTCTTT
d_call: TRBD1; clone_size: NA; j_call: TRBJ1-1; v_call: TRBV18; cdr3_aa: CASSRGQDTEAFF; cdr3_nt: TGTGCCAGCTCACGAGGACAGGACACTGAAGCTTTCTTT
d_call: NA; clone_size: many; j_call: TRBJ2-5; v_call: TRBV3-1; cdr3_aa: CASSRDFQETQYF; cdr3_nt: TGTGCCAGCAGCCGGGACTTCCAAGAGACCCAGTACTTC
d_call: NA; clone_size: NA; j_call: TRBJ2-5; v_call: TRBV20-1; cdr3_aa: CSARSGGLSGYGTQYF; cdr3_nt: TGCAGTGCCCGATCCGGGGGGCTATCCGGGTACGGGACCCAGTACTTC
d_call: NA; clone_size: few; j_call: TRBJ2-5; v_call: TRBV29-1; cdr3_aa: CSEKTSSETQYF; cdr3_nt: TGCAGCGAGAAGACAAGTTCGGAGACCCAGTACTTC
d_call: TRBD1; clone_size: NA; j_call: TRBJ2-7; v_call: TRBV19; cdr3_aa: CASRAPGQNQYEQYF; cdr3_nt: TGTGCCAGTCGTGCACCGGGACAGAACCAATACGAGCAGTACTTC
d_call: TRBD2; clone_size: NA; j_call: TRBJ2-7; v_call: TRBV20-1; cdr3_aa: CSARGTSGDSYEQYF; cdr3_nt: TGCAGTGCTAGAGGGACTAGCGGGGATTCCTACGAGCAGTACTTC
d_call: NA; clone_size: few; j_call: TRBJ2-1; v_call: TRBV5-1; cdr3_aa: CASSGGTYNEQFF; cdr3_nt: TGCGCCAGCAGCGGGGGGACCTACAATGAGCAGTTCTTC
d_call: NA; clone_size: many; j_call: TRBJ1-1; v_call: TRBV29-1; cdr3_aa: CSVELKWGTEAFF; cdr3_nt: TGCAGCGTTGAACTCAAATGGGGGACTGAAGCTTTCTTT
d_call: NA; clone_size: NA; j_call: TRBJ2-1; v_call: TRBV20-1; cdr3_aa: CSVLYNEQFF; cdr3_nt: TGCAGTGTTCTTTACAATGAGCAGTTCTTC
d_call: NA; clone_size: few; j_call: TRBJ2-1; v_call: TRBV10-3; cdr3_aa: CAISELGGNEQFF; cdr3_nt: TGTGCCATCAGCGAATTGGGGGGAAATGAGCAGTTCTTC